The 23 T cell receptor beta chains below all came from one sample that was sequenced in a study of blood T cells in healthy people across ages. Through a sample-barcoded 5' primer and a J-beta primer mix, a second PCR was run for roughly 6 to 11 cycles. TCRdb re-derived calls from the 5' RACE reads in MiXCR, one entry per CDR3 protein. The sample lists around 1,000,000 distinct CDR3 sequences, less than 45% occurring once. The material sequenced was blood. Receptors originate from a man aged 18 to 30 in good health.

V usage is TRBV20-1 and J usage is TRBJ2-1; D gene ambiguous. Germline V gene lookup returns CDR1 DFQATT and CDR2 SNEGSKA (reference sequence). The CDR3 contains 14 residues. V lost 5 bases and J lost 0, with 11 bases in between. For the CDR3, the DNA is TGCAGTGCTCGCTCATCTCTCTCCTACAATGAGCAGTTCTTC. This gives the protein CSARSSLSYNEQFF.

This clonotype was counted at least ten times. As DNA, the CDR3 is TGTGCCAGCGTCGGGGATAGCTCCTACAATGAGCAGTTCTTC. It encodes CASVGDSSYNEQFF. The J gene is TRBJ2-1, the V gene TRBV2; perhaps TRBD2 as D (5 bases). There are 14 residues in the CDR3. V lost 8 bases and J lost 0, with 11 bases in between. The germline CDR1 and CDR2 sequences are SNHLY and FYNNEI.

A few counts support this clonotype. This chain joins TRBV20-1 and TRBJ1-6, with D unclear. The CDR3 runs to 13 residues. Germline V gene sequence: CDR1 DFQATT, CDR2 SNEGSKA (reference sequence). V lost 2 bases to trimming and J lost 11 bases, with 13 bases between them. CDR3 region: CSARTPGGPPLHF. CDR3 bases: TGCAGTGCTAGAACTCCGGGAGGTCCACCCCTCCACTTT.

This clonotype was detected a few times. This chain uses TRBV6-5 with TRBJ2-1, with 7 positions matching TRBD1. Germline V lookup: CDR1 MNHEY, CDR2 SVGAGI. The trim removed 1 base at V and 6 bases at J, leaving 3 bases unmatched. The CDR3 is 14 amino acids. The CDR3 coding sequence is TGTGCCAGCAGTTACTTCGACAGGGCCAATGAGCAGTTCTTC. Translation: CASSYFDRANEQFF.

A remark on this clonotype: Germline is not matched at one junction end, which may reflect a read error. The CDR3 loop is CASSRVGADMQYF. As DNA, the CDR3 is TGTGCCAGCAGTCGTGTAGGGGCAGATATGCAGTATTTT. The chain is built from TRBV2 and TRBJ2-3; a possible D gene is TRBD1 (5 bases). This CDR3 region has 13 residues. Germline V gene data show CDR1 as SNHLY and CDR2 as FYNNEI.

The CDR3 is CASSPGQGENTEAFF. For the CDR3, the DNA is TGTGCCAGCAGCCCGGGACAGGGAGAGAACACTGAAGCTTTCTTT. The rearrangement links TRBV4-2 to TRBJ1-1; TRBD1 matches at 9 bases. The CDR3 spans 15 residues. Germline V CDR1 and CDR2: LGHNA, YNFKEQ. V was clipped by 4 bases and J by 1 base; unmatched bases: 4.

The chain has TRBV6-5 and TRBJ1-1, with no clear D. Trimming left V 5 bases short and J 0 bases short, with 13 bases between. Germline assignment: CDR1 MNHEY and CDR2 SVGAGI. This CDR3 comprises 15 residues. In DNA, the CDR3 is TGTGCCAGCAGTGACGGAGGCAGGATGAACACTGAAGCTTTCTTT. It yields the protein CASSDGGRMNTEAFF.

This clonotype has a handful of counts. This chain joins TRBV20-1 and TRBJ2-2, with unresolved D. This CDR3 is 12 amino acids long. Trimming left V 8 bases short and J 3 bases short, with 10 bases between. CDR1 DFQATT and CDR2 SNEGSKA come from the germline V gene (reference sequence). CDR3 DNA: TGCAGTCTAGTGGGGTACACCGGGGAGCTGTTTTTT. Encoded protein: CSLVGYTGELFF.

This clonotype has more than one count but fewer than ten. The rearrangement links TRBV7-6 to TRBJ2-3; 7 bases align to TRBD2. The CDR3 length is 17 residues. CDR1 and CDR2 (germline): SGHVS, FNYEAQ. V gave up 5 bases and J gave up 0 bases; unmatched junction bases: 11. CDR3 protein: CASSPLPSGGSTDTQYF. The CDR3 coding sequence is TGTGCCAGCAGCCCCCTACCTTCGGGGGGAAGCACAGATACGCAGTATTTT.

In this sample, this clonotype turned up a few times. The rearrangement joins TRBV20-1 to TRBJ1-2; D is uncertain. Trimming took 0 bases from V and 2 from J, leaving 10 bases between them. This CDR3 comprises 14 residues. Germline V gene sequence: CDR1 DFQATT, CDR2 SNEGSKA (reference sequence). CDR3 DNA sequence: TGCAGTGCTAGAGATTTAAAACACAACTATGGCTACACCTTC. It is translated as CSARDLKHNYGYTF.

This clonotype has more than one count but fewer than ten. The genes are TRBV29-1 and TRBJ1-2; 7 bases match TRBD1. CDR3 length: 13 residues. From germline, CDR1 is SQVTM and CDR2 ANQGSEA. V shed 6 bases and J 8 bases; nucleotides not matched to a gene: 12. The CDR3 DNA is TGCAGCGTGATAATAGGGGGGACAGAAGGCTACACCTTC. It is translated as CSVIIGGTEGYTF.

As to this clonotype: At one end, the junction sequence differs from germline, possibly due to a read error. The chain employs TRBV3-1 and TRBJ1-1; no reliable D call. The CDR3 sequence is 16 residues long. Germline lookup yields CDR1 LGHDT and CDR2 YNNKEL (reference sequence). CDR3: CASSQDSTAVNTGAFF. CDR3 sequence (DNA): TGTGCCAGCAGCCAAGATTCGACGGCGGTGAACACTGGAGCTTTCTTT.

The chain links TRBV29-1 to TRBJ2-5; D uncertain. The tail of the sequence fits TRBJ2-7 better, so the J call may be wrong. Germline V gene lookup returns CDR1 SQVTM and CDR2 ANQGSEA. The CDR3 covers 13 residues. CDR3 residues: CSVELGLMAEQYF. Here the CDR3 DNA reads TGCAGCGTTGAACTGGGCCTGATGGCCGAGCAGTACTTC.

Of note for this clonotype: An end of the junction differs from the germline gene, which may be a read error. The rearrangement joins TRBV12-3 or TRBV12-4 to TRBJ1-6; D remains ambiguous. The CDR3 is 15 amino acids. CDR3 DNA sequence: TGTGCCAGCAGTTTCGGGCCAGCCCCTAATTCACCCCCCCACTTT. Its protein is CASSFGPAPNSPPHF.

The rearrangement links TRBV7-9 to TRBJ1-4; 8 nucleotides match TRBD1. Germline values: CDR1 SEHNR, CDR2 FQNEAQ (reference sequence). This CDR3 is built from 15 residues. The junction had 7 bases not matched to a gene; V was cut back by 5 bases and J by 5 bases. The CDR3 sequence: CASSRTGGLNEKLFF. CDR3 sequence (DNA): TGTGCCAGCAGCCGCACAGGGGGATTAAATGAAAAACTGTTTTTT.

The chain employs TRBV18 and TRBJ2-7; 7 nucleotides agree with TRBD1. The CDR3 loop spans 16 amino acids. Germline values: CDR1 KGHSH, CDR2 LQKENI. With V trimmed by 4 bases and J by 3 bases, 12 bases remained unmatched. The DNA of the CDR3 is TGTGCCAGCTCACTTGTTATAAGGGGGCAGTACTACGAGCAGTACTTC. Translating it yields CASSLVIRGQYYEQYF. The full variable domain, rest sourced from reference TRBV18 and TRBJ2-7, is NAGVMQNPRHLVRRRGQEARLRCSPMKGHSHVYWYRQLPEEGLKFMVYLQKENIIDESGMPKERFSAEFPKEGPSILRIQQVVRGDSAAYFCASSLVIRGQYYEQYFGPGTRLTVT.

This clonotype was recorded a few times. V gene TRBV13 combines with J gene TRBJ1-5, with D unclear. Looked up from germline, CDR1 is PRHDT and CDR2 is FYEKMQ (reference sequence). V was pared by 6 bases and J by 6 bases, with 9 bases between. This CDR3 contains 12 residues. The CDR3, as DNA: TGTGCCAGCAGTCGAGCAGGTCAGCCCCAGCATTTT. Amino acids: CASSRAGQPQHF.

Regarding this clonotype: A read error may explain this, as a much larger clone is one base away. The chain is built from TRBV20-1 and TRBJ2-5, with D uncertain. Trimming took 1 base from V and 11 from J, leaving 14 bases between them. The CDR3 has 12 residues. Germline CDR1 reads DFQATT; CDR2 reads SNEGSKA (reference sequence). Here the CDR3 DNA reads TGCAGTGCTAGAGGATCGGTACATGAGCAGTACTTC. It encodes CSARGSVHEQYF.

This clonotype was found a few times. V gene TRBV28 combines with J gene TRBJ2-4; TRBD1 aligns across 7 bases. Losses at the gene ends were 9 bases for V and 6 bases for J; bases not matched to a gene: 14. The CDR3 has 15 amino acids. From germline, CDR1 is MDHEN and CDR2 SYDVKM. The CDR3 coding sequence is TGTGCCAGTGAGGCCAGACAGGGCTTGGGAAACATTCAGTACTTC. Protein product: CASEARQGLGNIQYF.

The J gene is TRBJ1-2, the V gene TRBV3-1, with D possibly TRBD1 on 6 matching bases. V lost 1 base to trimming and J lost 7 bases, with 10 bases between them. Germline CDR1 reads LGHDT; CDR2 reads YNNKEL (reference sequence). This CDR3 spans 13 amino acids. The CDR3 here is CASSQGTDFGYTF. CDR3 coding DNA: TGTGCCAGCAGCCAAGGGACAGACTTTGGCTACACCTTC. The full variable domain, its missing parts supplied by reference TRBV3-1 and TRBJ1-2, is DTAVSQTPKYLVTQMGNDKSIKCEQNLGHDTMYWYKQDSKKFLKIMFSYNNKELIINETVPNRFSPKSPDKAHLNLHINSLELGDSAVYFCASSQGTDFGYTFGSGTRLTVV.

This clonotype was recorded a few times. The chain carries TRBV6-5 and TRBJ2-3; tentatively, D is TRBD2 (5 bases). CDR1 MNHEY and CDR2 SVGAGI come from the germline V gene. V was pared by 6 bases and J by 1 base, with 14 bases between. The CDR3 extends over 15 amino acids. This chain's CDR3 is CASSQPGSGTDTQYF. In DNA form, the CDR3 reads TGTGCCAGCAGCCAACCGGGATCTGGCACAGATACGCAGTATTTT.

This chain uses TRBV20-1 with TRBJ2-3; 9 nucleotides match TRBD2. The trim removed 2 bases at V and 1 base at J, leaving 1 base unmatched. CDR3 size: 14 residues. Germline V CDR1 and CDR2: DFQATT, SNEGSKA (reference sequence). DNA for the CDR3: TGCAGTGCTAGAATAGCGGGGGGCACAGATACGCAGTATTTT. Protein product: CSARIAGGTDTQYF.

This clonotype was counted a few times. The chain carries TRBV4-2 and TRBJ2-2, with D perhaps matching TRBD1 (6 bases). This CDR3 spans 16 amino acids. V was pared by 1 base and J by 5 bases, with 14 bases between. CDR1 and CDR2 from the germline V gene are LGHNA and YNFKEQ. The CDR3 here is CASSQGIQGGTGELFF. The CDR3 nucleotides read TGTGCCAGCAGCCAAGGAATACAAGGGGGAACCGGGGAGCTGTTTTTT.